Following are 27 T cell receptor beta chains from one sample sequenced in a study of blood T cell repertoires in COVID-19. TCRdb's copy holds only in-frame clones and misses some; the assay was immunoSEQ multiplex PCR. The table shows roughly 53,000 clones, with approximately 90% occurring only once. Source material: peripheral blood. The receptors stem from a man between 60 and 70 years old with acute or convalescent COVID-19.

The chain uses TRBV30 and TRBJ1-1; D remains ambiguous. The V and J ends lost 1 base and 6 bases respectively, with 15 bases between them. CDR3 length: 14 residues. In germline, CDR1 is GTSNPN, CDR2 SVGIG (reference sequence). CDR3 sequence: CAWSETGLWAEAFF. DNA of the CDR3: TGTGCCTGGAGTGAAACCGGACTGTGGGCTGAAGCTTTCTTT.

V usage is TRBV27 and J usage is TRBJ2-5, with D possibly TRBD1 on 6 matching bases. The CDR3 contains 15 residues. With 6 bases removed from V and 2 bases from J, the gap between germline ends came to 16 bases. Germline assignment: CDR1 MNHEY and CDR2 SMNVEV (reference sequence). The DNA of the CDR3 is TGTGCCAGCAGAACAGGGAATAGTAGACAAGAGACCCAGTACTTC. It encodes CASRTGNSRQETQYF.

The genes are TRBV9 and TRBJ2-1; 14 bases map to TRBD2. The CDR3 is 16 residues long. Unmatched junction bases numbered 2, after V lost 2 bases and J lost 4 bases. Looked up from germline, CDR1 is SGDLS and CDR2 is YYNGEE. The CDR3 is CASSVGTSGGYNEQFF. The CDR3 coding sequence is TGTGCCAGCAGCGTCGGGACTAGCGGGGGTTACAATGAGCAGTTCTTC.

This chain uses TRBV7-9 with TRBJ1-3, with 7 nucleotides matching TRBD1. V lost 5 bases, J lost 0 bases, and 7 bases stayed unmatched. The CDR3 sequence is 16 residues long. The germline V gene has CDR1 SEHNR and CDR2 FQNEAQ (reference sequence). CDR3 sequence (DNA): TGTGCCAGCAGCGTCACAGGGGTTAACTCTGGAAACACCATATATTTT. This encodes CASSVTGVNSGNTIYF.

The rearrangement joins TRBV9 to TRBJ1-2; D is undetermined. Per germline, CDR1 SGDLS and CDR2 YYNGEE. V lost 0 bases and J lost 4, with 16 bases in between. The CDR3 is made up of 16 amino acids. The CDR3: CASSVASSPDGYGYTF. The CDR3 DNA reads TGTGCCAGCAGCGTAGCCTCTAGCCCGGACGGCTATGGCTACACCTTC.

The chain combines TRBV6-4 with TRBJ1-6; 8 nucleotides match TRBD1. The CDR3 is 15 residues long. Germline-derived CDR1 and CDR2 are MRHNA and SNTAGT. The ends lost 2 bases at V and 7 bases at J; junction bases unmatched: 4. The CDR3 sequence: CASSDGQGGNSPLHF. In DNA, the CDR3 is TGTGCCAGCAGTGACGGACAGGGTGGCAATTCACCCCTCCACTTT.

The chain employs TRBV27 and TRBJ1-1; no reliable D call. This CDR3 is built from 13 residues. The germline V and J ends were trimmed by 8 bases and 3 bases, with 13 bases remaining between them. Germline values: CDR1 MNHEY, CDR2 SMNVEV (reference sequence). The CDR3 bases are TGTGCCAGCGGGTTTTTCCGGGACACTGAAGCTTTCTTT. Protein product: CASGFFRDTEAFF.

The chain is built from TRBV19 and TRBJ1-1; perhaps TRBD1 as D (6 bases). The CDR3 length is 14 residues. Germline-derived CDR1 and CDR2 are LNHDA and SQIVND (reference sequence). V was pared by 5 bases and J by 0 bases, with 10 bases between. The CDR3 DNA reads as TGTGCCAGTAGTCCACAGGGTTTGAACACTGAAGCTTTCTTT. This translates into CASSPQGLNTEAFF.

The chain uses TRBV6-1 and TRBJ2-7, with no clear D. The CDR3 has 14 residues. Trimming stripped 2 bases from V and 2 bases from J, with 10 bases between. CDR1 and CDR2 from the germline V gene are MNHNS and SASEGT. CDR3 bases: TGTGCCAGCAGTGAAAAGGCCAGGACCTACGAGCAGTACTTC. Protein product: CASSEKARTYEQYF.

The V gene is TRBV5-4, the J gene TRBJ2-6; a possible D gene is TRBD1 (6 bases). The length of the CDR3 is 14 residues. Germline V lookup: CDR1 SGHNT, CDR2 YYREEE (reference sequence). The germline V and J ends were trimmed by 6 bases and 4 bases, with 11 bases remaining between them. Written as DNA, the CDR3 is TGTGCCAGCATCCAGGGGAACGGGGCCAACGTCCTGACTTTC. It codes for CASIQGNGANVLTF.

The J gene is TRBJ2-5, the V gene TRBV7-2; weak D call: TRBD2 (6 bases). V lost 4 bases to trimming and J lost 4 bases, with 19 bases between them. This CDR3 contains 16 residues. Germline V CDR1 and CDR2: SGHTA, FQGNSA. The CDR3 spells CASSSRRDLNGETQYF. The CDR3 bases are TGTGCCAGCAGCTCGAGGCGGGACCTAAACGGAGAGACCCAGTACTTC.

The chain is built from TRBV24-1 and TRBJ2-7; maybe TRBD1 (6 bases). Trimming cost V 4 bases and J 2 bases, with 17 bases left between them. Germline CDR1 KGHDR, CDR2 SFDVKD. The length of the CDR3 is 16 residues. The CDR3 loop reads CATSEPTGREPYEQYF. Written as DNA, the CDR3 is TGTGCCACCAGTGAGCCGACAGGCCGTGAGCCCTACGAGCAGTACTTC.

The chain uses TRBV19 and TRBJ2-3; possible D gene TRBD2, 6 bases. The CDR3 has 14 residues. The V gene lost 5 bases and the J gene lost 2 bases, with 11 bases spanning the gap. Per germline, CDR1 LNHDA and CDR2 SQIVND (reference sequence). The CDR3 nucleotides read TGTGCCAGTAGTCCCCGGAGGGTCACAGATACGCAGTATTTT. Amino acid sequence: CASSPRRVTDTQYF.

The chain joins TRBV7-9 to TRBJ1-2; D remains ambiguous. The CDR3 totals 14 residues. The germline V gene encodes CDR1 SEHNR and CDR2 FQNEAQ (reference sequence). Trimming left V 4 bases short and J 6 bases short, with 15 bases between. DNA of the CDR3: TGTGCCAGCAGCTGGAAAAAGAGCGAGGATGGCTACACCTTC. It encodes CASSWKKSEDGYTF.

CDR3 region: CAISERGQGAGYTF. The DNA for the CDR3 is TGTGCCATCAGTGAAAGGGGACAGGGGGCTGGCTACACCTTC. The rearrangement links TRBV10-3 to TRBJ1-2; 12 positions agree with TRBD1. From germline, CDR1 is ENHRY and CDR2 SYGVKD. The V gene end was trimmed by 3 bases and the J gene end by 7 bases; junction bases not matched to a gene: 3. The CDR3 contains 14 residues.

The chain carries TRBV27 and TRBJ2-1, with 8 bases lining up with TRBD1. From germline, CDR1 is MNHEY and CDR2 SMNVEV (reference sequence). Trimming took 5 bases from V and 8 from J; bases not matched to a gene: 14. CDR3 size: 16 residues. The chain's CDR3 is CASSPITGTGIDEQFF. The CDR3 DNA reads TGTGCCAGCAGTCCCATTACCGGGACAGGAATCGATGAGCAGTTCTTC.

The CDR3 coding sequence is TGTGCCAGCAGTTTGGGGACAGGGTCGCGTGGCTACACCTTC. Protein product: CASSLGTGSRGYTF. The chain couples TRBV27 to TRBJ1-2; the match to TRBD1 covers 9 bases. Germline V gene sequence: CDR1 MNHEY, CDR2 SMNVEV (reference sequence). V gave up 3 bases and J gave up 7 bases; unmatched junction bases: 6. This CDR3 region has 14 residues.

The chain joins TRBV19 to TRBJ1-6; 10 nucleotides align to TRBD1. With V trimmed by 6 bases and J by 17 bases, 7 bases remained unmatched. CDR3 size: 12 residues. Germline loops: CDR1 LNHDA, CDR2 SQIVND (reference sequence). CDR3 DNA sequence: TGTGCCAGTAGGGGACAGGGGCCTCTAATCCACTTT. Its translation is CASRGQGPLIHF.

The gene calls are TRBV6-6 and TRBJ2-3, with D perhaps TRBD1 or TRBD2 (7 bases each). The CDR3 covers 13 residues. The V and J ends lost 10 bases and 4 bases respectively, with 15 bases between them. Germline V lookup: CDR1 MNHNY, CDR2 SVGAGI (reference sequence). The CDR3 region is CATRGGAADTQYF. The DNA for the CDR3 is TGTGCCACCAGGGGGGGTGCGGCAGATACGCAGTATTTT.

The chain combines TRBV5-1 with TRBJ2-1; unclear D gene. The V and J ends lost 3 bases and 7 bases respectively, with 8 bases between them. CDR1 is SGHRS and CDR2 is YFSETQ in the germline V gene. This CDR3 comprises 12 residues. CDR3 loop: CASSSPGNEQFF. The CDR3 DNA reads TGCGCCAGCAGCTCTCCAGGTAATGAGCAGTTCTTC.

This clone was seen only once. This chain links TRBV5-6 with TRBJ2-7; D may be TRBD1 (6 bases). Germline V CDR1 and CDR2: SGHDT, YYEEEE. The V end was cut by 1 base, the J end by 6 bases, with 14 bases between. The CDR3 has 14 amino acids. The CDR3 DNA follows: TGTGCCAGCAGCTTGTCAAACAGGGCCCCCGAGCAGTACTTC. It is translated as CASSLSNRAPEQYF. The complete variable domain, with remaining parts taken from reference TRBV5-6 and TRBJ2-7, reads DAGVTQSPTHLIKTRGQQVTLRCSPKSGHDTVSWYQQALGQGPQFIFQYYEEEERQRGNFPDRFSGHQFPNYSSELNVNALLLGDSALYLCASSLSNRAPEQYFGPGTRLTVT.

This clone was detected only a few times. The chain combines TRBV5-1 with TRBJ2-7; 9 bases line up with TRBD1. The CDR3 spans 15 residues. The J segment lost 4 bases and the V segment lost 6 bases, leaving 11 bases of the junction unmatched. Germline loops: CDR1 SGHRS, CDR2 YFSETQ. CDR3 sequence (DNA): TGCGCCAGCACTGAAGCAGGGACAGGGCTATACGAGCAGTACTTC. Amino acids: CASTEAGTGLYEQYF.

The rearrangement links TRBV5-4 to TRBJ1-2; 7 bases map to TRBD1. The CDR3 runs 13 residues. Trimming removed 3 bases from V and 4 bases from J; junction bases left unmatched: 3. The germline CDR1 and CDR2 sequences are SGHNT and YYREEE (reference sequence). CDR3 sequence (DNA): TGTGCCAGCAGCTCGGGACAGATCTATGGCTACACCTTC. Translated: CASSSGQIYGYTF.

The chain has TRBV29-1 and TRBJ2-1; 11 bases agree with TRBD2. This CDR3 spans 14 amino acids. Germline-derived CDR1 and CDR2 are SQVTM and ANQGSEA. After removal of 4 bases from V and 4 bases from J, the junction contained 3 bases not matched to a gene. CDR3 nucleotides: TGCAGCGTTGTAGCGGGGGGGAAATACAATGAGCAGTTCTTC. Residues: CSVVAGGKYNEQFF.

The V and J genes are TRBV18 and TRBJ2-1; 11 bases line up with TRBD1. The CDR3 is made up of 15 amino acids. The germline gives CDR1 KGHSH, CDR2 LQKENI. V lost 6 bases and J lost 3; bases outside the gene matches: 4. Here the CDR3 DNA reads TGTGCCAGCTCCCAGGGGACAGGGGGCTACAATGAGCAGTTCTTC. Translated: CASSQGTGGYNEQFF.

The chain combines TRBV27 with TRBJ1-1; 9 nucleotides match TRBD1. This CDR3 spans 14 amino acids. Germline loops: CDR1 MNHEY, CDR2 SMNVEV (reference sequence). Trimming took 3 bases from V and 5 from J; bases not matched to a gene: 4. The CDR3 region has the DNA TGTGCCAGCAGTTTGGACAGGGGAGGGACTGAAGCTTTCTTT. Translating gives CASSLDRGGTEAFF.

The chain couples TRBV27 to TRBJ1-2; a possible D gene is TRBD1 (6 bases). From germline, CDR1 is MNHEY and CDR2 SMNVEV (reference sequence). The CDR3 extends over 12 amino acids. The V gene lost 5 bases and the J gene lost 5 bases, with 9 bases spanning the gap. CDR3 region: CASSPQGYGYTF. In nucleotides, the CDR3 is TGTGCCAGCAGTCCGCAGGGGTATGGCTACACCTTC.